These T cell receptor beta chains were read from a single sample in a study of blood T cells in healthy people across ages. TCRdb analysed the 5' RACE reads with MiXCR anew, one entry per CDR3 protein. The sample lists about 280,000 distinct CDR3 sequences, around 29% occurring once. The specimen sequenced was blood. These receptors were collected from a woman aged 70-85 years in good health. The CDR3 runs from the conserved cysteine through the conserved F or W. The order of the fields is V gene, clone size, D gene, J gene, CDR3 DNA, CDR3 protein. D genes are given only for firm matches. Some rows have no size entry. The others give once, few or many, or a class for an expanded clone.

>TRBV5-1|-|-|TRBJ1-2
TGCGCCAGCAGCTCGGGATACGTCGTGGACTATGGCTACACCTTC
CASSSGYVVDYGYTF
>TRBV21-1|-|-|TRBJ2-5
TGTGCCAGCAGCAAAGATGGTCACGGTCTAAGCCGGCAAGAGACCCAGTACTTC
CASSKDGHGLSRQETQYF
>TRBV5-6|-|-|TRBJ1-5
TGTGCCAGCAGCGCCAGGGGCTTGGCGGGTCAGCCCCAGCATTTT
CASSARGLAGQPQHF
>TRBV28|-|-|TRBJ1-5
TGTGCCACCCGCCAGGGGCTTCTCAATCAGCCCCAGCATTTT
CATRQGLLNQPQHF
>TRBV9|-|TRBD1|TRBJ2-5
TGTGCCAGCAGCGCCAGGGACAGCCAAGAGACCCAGTACTTC
CASSARDSQETQYF
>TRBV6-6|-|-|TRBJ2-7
TGTGCCGGCAGTAGGGATTCAGGTCCCTCCTCCTACGAGCAGTACTTC
CAGSRDSGPSSYEQYF
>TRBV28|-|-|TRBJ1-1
TGTGCCACCAGTTTCTACCTGGATCTGGGCGAAGCGAACACTGAAGCTTTCTTT
CATSFYLDLGEANTEAFF
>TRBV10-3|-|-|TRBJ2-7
TGTGCCATCAGTGAGTCGACGGCAGGTTTGTTCGAGCAGTACTTC
CAISESTAGLFEQYF
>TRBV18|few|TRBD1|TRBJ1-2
TGTGCCAGCTCACCGGTTCGGACAGGGTTTGGCTACACCTTC
CASSPVRTGFGYTF
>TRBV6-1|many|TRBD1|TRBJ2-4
TGTGCCAGCAGGGACAGGTTTGCCGGAAACATTCAGTACTTC
CASRDRFAGNIQYF
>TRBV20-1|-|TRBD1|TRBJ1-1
TGCAGTGCTCCACGGACAGGGGGCTATTACGAAAACTGGGCCAGTGAAGCTTTCTTT
CSAPRTGGYYENWASEAFF
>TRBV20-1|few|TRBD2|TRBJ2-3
TGCAGTGCTAGATGGCTAGCGGGAAGCACAGATACGCAGTATTTT
CSARWLAGSTDTQYF
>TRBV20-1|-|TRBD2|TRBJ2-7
TGCAGTGCCAGACCAGCGGGAGGTCTCTACGAGCAGTACTTC
CSARPAGGLYEQYF
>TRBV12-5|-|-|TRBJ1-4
TGTGCTAGTGGTCCCCAAGGCGTTGAGGAAAAACTGTTTTTT
CASGPQGVEEKLFF
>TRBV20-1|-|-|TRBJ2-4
TGCAGTGCAACAGGATCCCTAGCCAAAAACATTCAGTACTTC
CSATGSLAKNIQYF
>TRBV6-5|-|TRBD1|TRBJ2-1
TGTGCCAGCAGTTCCGGCAGGGGGTACAATGAGCAGTTCTTC
CASSSGRGYNEQFF
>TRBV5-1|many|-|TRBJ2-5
TGCGCCAGCAGTTACACCGAAGAGACCCAGTACTTC
CASSYTEETQYF
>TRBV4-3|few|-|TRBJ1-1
TGCGCCAGCAGCCAAGACAGGCTATCGAACACTGAAGCTTTCTTT
CASSQDRLSNTEAFF
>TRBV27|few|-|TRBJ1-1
TGTGCCAGCAAAGACACTTTGAACACTGAAGCTTTCTTT
CASKDTLNTEAFF
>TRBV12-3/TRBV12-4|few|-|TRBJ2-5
TGTGCCAGCAGGTTATGGGGAGCCGAGACCCAGTACTTC
CASRLWGAETQYF
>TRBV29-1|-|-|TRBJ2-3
TGCAGCGTTGAAGTGGGGGTCACAGATACGCAGTATTTT
CSVEVGVTDTQYF
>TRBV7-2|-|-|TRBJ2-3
TGTGCCAGCAGCTTAGGAGGGGCAGGAGGGGATACGCAGTATTTT
CASSLGGAGGDTQYF
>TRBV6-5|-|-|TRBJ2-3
TGTGCCAGCAGTTACGATGGGGGGAGCACAGATACGCAGTATTTT
CASSYDGGSTDTQYF
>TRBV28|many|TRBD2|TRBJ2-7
TGTGCCAGTTATTCCCTAGCGGGTATCAAGAGCTCCTACGAGCAGTACTTC
CASYSLAGIKSSYEQYF
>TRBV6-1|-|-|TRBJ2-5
TGTGCCAGCAACGGACTACTCGGGGAGACCCAGTACTTC
CASNGLLGETQYF
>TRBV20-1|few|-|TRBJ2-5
TGCAGTGCTAGTGTAGAGACCCAGTACTTC
CSASVETQYF
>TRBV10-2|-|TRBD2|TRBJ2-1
TGCGCCAGCAGGGGGGGACTAGCGGAGATCAATGAGCAGTTCTTC
CASRGGLAEINEQFF
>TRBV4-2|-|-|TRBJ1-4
TGTGCCAGCAGCCAAGATTTGATATGGCAGGGATCGTATGAAAAACTGTTTTTT
CASSQDLIWQGSYEKLFF
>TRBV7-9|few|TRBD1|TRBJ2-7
TGTGCCTGCAGCTTAGGTTACGGACAGGGGACCTACGAGCAGTACTTC
CACSLGYGQGTYEQYF
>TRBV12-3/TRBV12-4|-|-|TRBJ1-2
TGTGCCAGCAGTCCCGGGGCGACGAACTATGGCTACACCTTC
CASSPGATNYGYTF
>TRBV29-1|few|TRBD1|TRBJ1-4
TGCAGCGTTGGACCGATGGGACAGGCCGGAGAAAAACTGTTTTTT
CSVGPMGQAGEKLFF
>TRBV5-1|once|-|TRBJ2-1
TGCGCCAGCGGAGGGGATTCCTGGAACAATGAGCAGTTCTTC
CASGGDSWNNEQFF
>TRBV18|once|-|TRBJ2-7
TGTGCCAGCTCACCTGAGGGCAGGTACGAGCAGTACTTC
CASSPEGRYEQYF
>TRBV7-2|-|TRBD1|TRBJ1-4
TGTGCCAGCAGCTTTGACAGGGGAACTAATGAAGAACTGTTTTTT
CASSFDRGTNEELFF
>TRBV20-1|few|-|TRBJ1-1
TGCAGTGCTAGGGAGGACACTAACACTGAAGCTTTCTTT
CSAREDTNTEAFF
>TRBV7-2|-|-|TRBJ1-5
TGTGCCAGCAGCTTAGAGGGGACACGCAATCAGCCCCAGCATTTT
CASSLEGTRNQPQHF
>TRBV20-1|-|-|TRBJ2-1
TGCAGTGCTAGTGCGGCAGGGATTAACGTCCTCCTGAATGACAATGAGCAGTTCTTC
CSASAAGINVLLNDNEQFF
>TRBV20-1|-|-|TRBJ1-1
TGCAGTGCTAAAGATGCGGGGGGCTGGGGCACTGAAGCTTTCTTT
CSAKDAGGWGTEAFF
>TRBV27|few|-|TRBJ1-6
TGTGCCAGCAGTTTAAGGCGGGATTCACCCCTCCACTTT
CASSLRRDSPLHF
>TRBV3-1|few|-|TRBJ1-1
TGTGCCAGCAGCCAAGAGAAGAGCGGTGAAGCTTTCTTT
CASSQEKSGEAFF
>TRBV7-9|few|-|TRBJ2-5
TGTGCCAGCAGCTTAGATACAGGGCAAGAGACCCAGTACTTC
CASSLDTGQETQYF
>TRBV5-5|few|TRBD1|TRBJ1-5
TGTGCCAGCAGCTTTGTAGGGACAGGGCATTATAGCAATCAGCCCCAGCATTTT
CASSFVGTGHYSNQPQHF
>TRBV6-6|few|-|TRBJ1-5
TGTGCCAGCAGTTACCCCGGGAGCAATCAGCCCCAGCATTTT
CASSYPGSNQPQHF
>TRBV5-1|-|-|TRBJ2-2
TGCGCCAGCAGCTTTGACATGGACAGTCTAGCATTCGGGGAGCTGTTTTTT
CASSFDMDSLAFGELFF
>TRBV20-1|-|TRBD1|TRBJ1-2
TGCAGTGCTAGACGGACAGGGTCTAACTATGGCTACACCTTC
CSARRTGSNYGYTF
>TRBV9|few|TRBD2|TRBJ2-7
TGTGCCAGCAGCGTACAAGGAGCCGCGGGGGACGAGCAGTACTTC
CASSVQGAAGDEQYF
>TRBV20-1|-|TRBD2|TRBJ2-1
TGCAGTGCTTCTGTTAGCGGGAGGGCCTACAATGAGCAGTTCTTC
CSASVSGRAYNEQFF
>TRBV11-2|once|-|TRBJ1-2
TGTGCCAGCAGCGGGTCAGGGGAATTCTATGGCTACACCTTC
CASSGSGEFYGYTF
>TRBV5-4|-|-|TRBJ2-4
TGTGCCAGCAGCACGACGGGGGGCGGCCCCAGCATTCAGTACTTC
CASSTTGGGPSIQYF
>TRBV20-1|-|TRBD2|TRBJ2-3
TGCAGTGCCCCCACTAGCGGGAGTGGAGATACGCAGTATTTT
CSAPTSGSGDTQYF
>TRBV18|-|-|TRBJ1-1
TGTGCCAGCTCCTCGGGGGGAGGGGCAGCTTTCTTT
CASSSGGGAAFF
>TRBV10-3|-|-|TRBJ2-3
TGTGCCATCAGTGAAGGGGAGACAGATACGCAGTATTTT
CAISEGETDTQYF